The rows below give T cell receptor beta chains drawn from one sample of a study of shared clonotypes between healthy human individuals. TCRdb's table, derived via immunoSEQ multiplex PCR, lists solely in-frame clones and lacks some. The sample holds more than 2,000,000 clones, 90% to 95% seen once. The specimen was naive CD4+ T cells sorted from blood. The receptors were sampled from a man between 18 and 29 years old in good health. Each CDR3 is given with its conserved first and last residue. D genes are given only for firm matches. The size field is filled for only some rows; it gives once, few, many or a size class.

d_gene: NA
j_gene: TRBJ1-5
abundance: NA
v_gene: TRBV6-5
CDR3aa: CASSVTVYSNQPQHF
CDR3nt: TGTGCCAGCAGTGTAACAGTGTATAGCAATCAGCCCCAGCATTTT

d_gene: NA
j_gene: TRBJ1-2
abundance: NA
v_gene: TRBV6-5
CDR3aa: CASRRDSSDGYTF
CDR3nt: TGTGCCAGCAGGCGAGACAGTAGCGATGGCTACACCTTC

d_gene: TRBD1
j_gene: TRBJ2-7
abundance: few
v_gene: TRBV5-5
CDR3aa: CASNPGQGTYEQYF
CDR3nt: TGTGCCAGCAATCCGGGACAGGGGACCTACGAGCAGTACTTC

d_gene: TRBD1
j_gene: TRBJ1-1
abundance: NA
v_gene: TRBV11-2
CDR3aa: CASSLAPGGSEAFF
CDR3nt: TGTGCCAGCAGCTTAGCCCCAGGGGGCTCGGAAGCTTTCTTT

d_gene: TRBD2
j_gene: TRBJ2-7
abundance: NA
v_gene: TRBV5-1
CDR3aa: CASSSGASGGPSYEQYF
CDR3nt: TGCGCCAGCAGCTCCGGAGCTAGCGGGGGCCCTTCCTACGAGCAGTACTTC

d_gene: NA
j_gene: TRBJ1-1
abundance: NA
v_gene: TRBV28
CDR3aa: CASSLGGDPNTEAFF
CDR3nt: TGTGCCAGCAGTTTGGGGGGGGACCCGAACACTGAAGCTTTCTTT

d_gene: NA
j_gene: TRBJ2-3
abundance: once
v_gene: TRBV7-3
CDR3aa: CASSVAGTGSTDTQYF
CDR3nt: TGTGCCAGCAGCGTGGCCGGGACTGGGAGCACAGATACGCAGTATTTT

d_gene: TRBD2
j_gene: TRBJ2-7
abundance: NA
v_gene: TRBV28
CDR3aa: CASSSGGPSYEQYF
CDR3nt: TGTGCCAGCAGTTCGGGGGGGCCTTCCTACGAGCAGTACTTC

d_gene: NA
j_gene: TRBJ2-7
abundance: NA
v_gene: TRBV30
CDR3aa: CAWSPGVRDPSYEQYF
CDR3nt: TGTGCCTGGAGCCCAGGGGTGCGGGACCCGTCCTACGAGCAGTACTTC

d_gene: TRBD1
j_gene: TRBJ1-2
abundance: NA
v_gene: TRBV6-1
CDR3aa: CASTSDRGLGGYTF
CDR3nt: TGTGCCAGCACCTCGGACAGGGGGTTAGGTGGCTACACCTTC

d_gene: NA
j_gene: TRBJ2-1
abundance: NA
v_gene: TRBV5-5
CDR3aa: CASSFGGSSNEQFF
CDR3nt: TGTGCCAGCAGCTTCGGCGGGTCTTCCAATGAGCAGTTCTTC

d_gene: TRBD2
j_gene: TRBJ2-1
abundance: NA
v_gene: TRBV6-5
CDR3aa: CASSYSGLAEVEQFF
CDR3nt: TGTGCCAGCAGTTACTCCGGACTAGCCGAGGTTGAGCAGTTCTTC

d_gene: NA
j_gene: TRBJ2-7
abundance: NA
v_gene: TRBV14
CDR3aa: CASSQERQGSYEQYF
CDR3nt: TGTGCCAGCAGCCAAGAACGGCAGGGCTCCTACGAGCAGTACTTC

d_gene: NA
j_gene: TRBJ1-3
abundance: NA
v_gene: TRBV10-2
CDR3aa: CASSEVPLGSGNTIYF
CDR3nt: TGCGCCAGCAGTGAAGTCCCCTTAGGTTCTGGAAACACCATATATTTT

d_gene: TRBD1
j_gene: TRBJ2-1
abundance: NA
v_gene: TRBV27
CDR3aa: CASSPTGTGPNEQFF
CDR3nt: TGTGCCAGCAGTCCTACCGGGACAGGCCCCAATGAGCAGTTCTTC

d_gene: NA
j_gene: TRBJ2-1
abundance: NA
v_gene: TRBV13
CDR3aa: CASSLGVGPLYEQFF
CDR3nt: TGTGCCAGCAGCTTAGGCGTGGGACCCCTCTATGAGCAGTTCTTC

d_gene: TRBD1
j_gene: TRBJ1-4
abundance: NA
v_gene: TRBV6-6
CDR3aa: CASSFGQGEKKLFF
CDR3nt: TGTGCCAGCAGTTTTGGACAGGGGGAGAAAAAACTGTTTTTT

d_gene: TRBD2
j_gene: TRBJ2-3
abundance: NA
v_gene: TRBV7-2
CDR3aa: CASSRLAGGTYEGTDTQYF
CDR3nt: TGTGCCAGCAGCCGACTAGCGGGAGGGACCTATGAGGGGACAGATACGCAGTATTTT

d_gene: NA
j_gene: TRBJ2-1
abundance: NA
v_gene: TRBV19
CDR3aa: CASSTGVRRINEQFF
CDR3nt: TGTGCCAGTAGTACGGGGGTCCGGAGAATCAATGAGCAGTTCTTC

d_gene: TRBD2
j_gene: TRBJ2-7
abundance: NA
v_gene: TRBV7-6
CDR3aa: CASSLGLAGGEQYF
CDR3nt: TGTGCCAGCAGCTTAGGGCTAGCGGGAGGTGAGCAGTACTTC

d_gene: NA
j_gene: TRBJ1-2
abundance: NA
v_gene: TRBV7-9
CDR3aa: CASSLVRGPRGYTF
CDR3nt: TGTGCCAGCAGCTTAGTACGGGGGCCTCGTGGCTACACCTTC

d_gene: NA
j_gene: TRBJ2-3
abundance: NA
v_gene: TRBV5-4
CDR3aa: CASSLEGGSTDTQYF
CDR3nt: TGTGCCAGCAGCTTGGAGGGCGGGAGCACAGATACGCAGTATTTT

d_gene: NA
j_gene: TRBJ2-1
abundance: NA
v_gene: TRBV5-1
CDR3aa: CASTQASYNEQFF
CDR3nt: TGCGCCAGCACACAGGCCTCCTACAATGAGCAGTTCTTC

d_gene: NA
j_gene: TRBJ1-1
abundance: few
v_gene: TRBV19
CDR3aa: CASSTHRGSTEAFF
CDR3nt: TGTGCCAGTAGTACCCACCGGGGGAGCACTGAAGCTTTCTTT

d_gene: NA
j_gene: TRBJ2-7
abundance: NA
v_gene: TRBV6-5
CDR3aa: CASRWGRGRSYEQYF
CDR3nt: TGTGCCAGCAGATGGGGTCGCGGGCGGTCCTACGAGCAGTACTTC

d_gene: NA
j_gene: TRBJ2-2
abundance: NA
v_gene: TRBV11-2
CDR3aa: CASSKDAAGELFF
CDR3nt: TGTGCCAGCAGCAAGGATGCGGCCGGGGAGCTGTTTTTT

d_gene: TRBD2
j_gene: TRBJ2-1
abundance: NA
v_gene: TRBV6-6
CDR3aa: CASSLGSGRAVEQFF
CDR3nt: TGTGCCAGCAGTTTAGGTAGCGGGAGGGCCGTGGAGCAGTTCTTC

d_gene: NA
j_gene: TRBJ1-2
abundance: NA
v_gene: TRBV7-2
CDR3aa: CASSRQSLGRYTF
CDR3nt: TGTGCCAGCAGCCGACAGTCCCTAGGCCGCTACACCTTC

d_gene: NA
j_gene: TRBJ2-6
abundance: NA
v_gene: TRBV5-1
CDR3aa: CASSRADSGANVLTF
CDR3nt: TGCGCCAGCAGCCGGGCCGACTCTGGGGCCAACGTCCTGACTTTC

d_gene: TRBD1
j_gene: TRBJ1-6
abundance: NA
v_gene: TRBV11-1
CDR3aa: CASSLDRVNSPLHF
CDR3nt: TGTGCCAGCAGCTTGGACAGGGTTAATTCACCCCTCCACTTT

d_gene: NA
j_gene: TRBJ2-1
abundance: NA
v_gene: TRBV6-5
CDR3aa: CASSYSERGGYNEQFF
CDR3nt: TGTGCCAGCAGTTACTCAGAGAGGGGAGGCTACAATGAGCAGTTCTTC

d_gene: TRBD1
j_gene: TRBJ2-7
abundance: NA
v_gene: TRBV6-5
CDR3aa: CASSYRDRGYEQYF
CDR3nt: TGTGCCAGCAGTTACAGGGACAGGGGCTACGAGCAGTACTTC

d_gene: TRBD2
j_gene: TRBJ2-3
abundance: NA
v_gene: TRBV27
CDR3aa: CASSLAGGRADVTADTQYF
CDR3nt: TGTGCCAGCAGTTTAGCAGGTGGGAGGGCCGATGTTACGGCAGATACGCAGTATTTT

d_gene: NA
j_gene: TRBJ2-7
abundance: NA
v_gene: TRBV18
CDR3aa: CASSPAGTTYEQYF
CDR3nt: TGTGCCAGCTCACCGGCGGGGACCACCTACGAGCAGTACTTC

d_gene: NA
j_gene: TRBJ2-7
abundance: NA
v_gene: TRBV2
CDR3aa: CASSGGRLSYEQYF
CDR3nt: TGTGCCAGCAGTGGAGGTCGGCTCTCCTACGAGCAGTACTTC

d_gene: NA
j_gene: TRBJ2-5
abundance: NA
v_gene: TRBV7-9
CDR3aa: CASSATGRAQYF
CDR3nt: TGTGCCAGCAGCGCCACAGGGCGCGCCCAGTACTTC